The source of this TCR beta chain is a study of cytomegalovirus exposure and HLA in healthy donors. Study as a whole: Within an early data release were 65 million to 90 million unique TCRs drawn from HLA-typed donors.

A note on this clone: As yet, its antigen is unknown.

Study conclusions and caveats: In a later analysis, at a false discovery rate of 0.05, about 15,000 TCR beta sequences were associated with HLA alleles.

This CDR3 comprises 15 residues. The V end lost 2 bases, the J end lost 3 bases, and 13 bases lay between the germline ends. Looked up from germline, CDR1 is MNHEY and CDR2 is SVGAGI. PCR involved 60 Vbeta and 13 Jbeta primers. Only in-frame clones appear in the TCRdb table, and some are missing; sequencing was by immunoSEQ multiplex PCR. Among under 200,000 clones, 68% were seen once, and the ten largest hold about 2.9%. The sequence was collected from a woman aged 40 to 50 in good health and CMV-seropositive. V gene TRBV6-5 combines with J gene TRBJ1-1; possibly TRBD1 for D (6 bases). Sequenced input: PBMCs. CDR3 sequence reads: CASSYGSGQHTEAFF. CDR3 DNA sequence: TGTGCCAGCAGTTACGGATCAGGACAGCACACTGAAGCTTTCTTT.